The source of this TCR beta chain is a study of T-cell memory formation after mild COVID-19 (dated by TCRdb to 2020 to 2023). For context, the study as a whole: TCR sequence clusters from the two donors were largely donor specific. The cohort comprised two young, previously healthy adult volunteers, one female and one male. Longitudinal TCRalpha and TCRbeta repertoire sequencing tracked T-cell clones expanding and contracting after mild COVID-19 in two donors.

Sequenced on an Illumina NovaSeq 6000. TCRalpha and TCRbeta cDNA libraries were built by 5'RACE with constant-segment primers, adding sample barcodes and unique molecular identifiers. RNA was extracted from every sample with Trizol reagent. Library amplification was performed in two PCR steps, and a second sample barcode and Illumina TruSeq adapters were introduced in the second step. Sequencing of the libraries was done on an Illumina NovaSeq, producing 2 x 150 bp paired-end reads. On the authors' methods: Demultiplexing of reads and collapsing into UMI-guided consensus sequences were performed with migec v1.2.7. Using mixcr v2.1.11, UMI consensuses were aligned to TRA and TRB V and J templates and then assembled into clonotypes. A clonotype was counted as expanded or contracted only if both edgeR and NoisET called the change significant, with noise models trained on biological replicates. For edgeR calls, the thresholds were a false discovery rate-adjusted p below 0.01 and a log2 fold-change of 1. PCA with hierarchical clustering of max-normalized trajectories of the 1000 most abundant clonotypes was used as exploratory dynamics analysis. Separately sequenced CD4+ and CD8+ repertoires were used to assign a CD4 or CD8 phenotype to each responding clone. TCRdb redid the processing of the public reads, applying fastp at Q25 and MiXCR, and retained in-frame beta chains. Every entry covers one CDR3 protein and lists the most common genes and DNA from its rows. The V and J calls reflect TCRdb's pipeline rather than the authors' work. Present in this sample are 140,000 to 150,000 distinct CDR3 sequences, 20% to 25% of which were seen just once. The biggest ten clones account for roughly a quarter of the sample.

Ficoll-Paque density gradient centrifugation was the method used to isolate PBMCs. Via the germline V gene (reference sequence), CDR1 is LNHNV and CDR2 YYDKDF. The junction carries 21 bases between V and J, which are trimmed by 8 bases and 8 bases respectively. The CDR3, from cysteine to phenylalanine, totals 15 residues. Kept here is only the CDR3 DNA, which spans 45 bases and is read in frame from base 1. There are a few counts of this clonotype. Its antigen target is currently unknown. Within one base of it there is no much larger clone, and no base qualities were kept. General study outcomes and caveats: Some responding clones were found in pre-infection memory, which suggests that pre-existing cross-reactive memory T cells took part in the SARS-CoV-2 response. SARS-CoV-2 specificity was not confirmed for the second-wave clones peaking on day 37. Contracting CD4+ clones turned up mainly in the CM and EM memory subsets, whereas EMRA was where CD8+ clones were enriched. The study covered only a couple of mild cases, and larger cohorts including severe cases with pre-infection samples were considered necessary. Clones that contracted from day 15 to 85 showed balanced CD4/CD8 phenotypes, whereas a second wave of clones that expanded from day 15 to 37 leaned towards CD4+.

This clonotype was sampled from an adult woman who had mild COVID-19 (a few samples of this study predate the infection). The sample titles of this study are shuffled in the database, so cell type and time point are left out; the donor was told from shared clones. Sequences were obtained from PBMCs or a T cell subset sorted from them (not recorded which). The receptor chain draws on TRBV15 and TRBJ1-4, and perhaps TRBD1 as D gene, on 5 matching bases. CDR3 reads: CATSIGRGFSEKLFF. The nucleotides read TGTGCCACCTCGATCGGACGGGGCTTTAGCGAAAAACTGTTTTTT.